This T cell receptor (beta chain) was identified in a study of blood T cell repertoires in COVID-19. CDR3 length equals 18 residues. V dropped 0 bases and J dropped 7; count of bases not matched to a gene: 15. Germline CDR1 and CDR2: KGHSH and LQKENI. Shortly before study entry, within 2 weeks, exposed participants had met a COVID-19 case. Original analysis: Estimation of nucleated cell counts was performed using reference gene primer amplification. Clones were read by immunoSEQ multiplex PCR, and TCRdb kept only the in-frame ones, dropping some. V and J calls and clone size are given by that table; D and trimming were obtained from the DNA. There are 350,000 to 500,000 clones in the sample; 70% to 90% occur only once, and approximately 1.5% lies in the top ten.

The chain employs TRBV18 and TRBJ2-7; 10 nucleotides agree with TRBD1. Specimen: PBMCs or T cells enriched from blood (not recorded which). The receptor was derived from a young woman who had been exposed to COVID-19. CDR3: CASSPPGQTGGPSREQYF. In DNA, the CDR3 is TGTGCCAGCTCACCACCAGGTCAGACAGGGGGCCCTTCCAGGGAGCAGTACTTC. Supplemented by reference TRBV18 and TRBJ2-7, the full variable domain reads NAGVMQNPRHLVRRRGQEARLRCSPMKGHSHVYWYRQLPEEGLKFMVYLQKENIIDESGMPKERFSAEFPKEGPSILRIQQVVRGDSAAYFCASSPPGQTGGPSREQYFGPGTRLTVT.